These T cell receptor beta chains were read from a single sample in a study of cytomegalovirus exposure and HLA in healthy donors. Data came from immunoSEQ multiplex PCR; TCRdb stores just in-frame clones and leaves some out. This sample carries about 170,000 clones, with 0.65% to 0.9% going to the ten biggest clones. Sequencing used PBMCs. The receptors here all came from a woman in her late teens or twenties in good health and CMV-seropositive. The CDR3 runs from the conserved cysteine through the conserved F or W. The D gene is left open where the match is weak.

J gene: TRBJ2-1
CDR3 length: 15
V gene: TRBV13
D gene: NA
CDR3 protein: CASSLGQGANNEQFF
CDR3 DNA: TGTGCCAGCAGCTTAGGGCAGGGTGCGAACAATGAGCAGTTCTTC

J gene: TRBJ1-1
CDR3 length: 12
V gene: TRBV7-9
D gene: NA
CDR3 protein: CASVMRNTEAFF
CDR3 DNA: TGTGCCAGCGTCATGAGGAACACTGAAGCTTTCTTT

J gene: TRBJ1-6
CDR3 length: 17
V gene: TRBV4-2
D gene: NA
CDR3 protein: CASSQVGAGRDNSPLHF
CDR3 DNA: TGTGCCAGCAGCCAGGTGGGAGCAGGACGAGATAATTCACCCCTCCACTTT

J gene: TRBJ2-6
CDR3 length: 15
V gene: TRBV15
D gene: NA
CDR3 protein: CATSKDASGANVLTF
CDR3 DNA: TGTGCCACCAGCAAAGACGCGTCTGGGGCCAACGTCCTGACTTTC

J gene: TRBJ2-5
CDR3 length: 11
V gene: TRBV11-2
D gene: NA
CDR3 protein: CASSPEETQYF
CDR3 DNA: TGTGCCAGCAGCCCTGAGGAGACCCAGTACTTC

J gene: TRBJ1-2
CDR3 length: 13
V gene: TRBV9
D gene: TRBD1
CDR3 protein: CASSGGQYYGYTF
CDR3 DNA: TGTGCCAGCAGCGGGGGACAGTACTATGGCTACACCTTC

J gene: TRBJ2-7
CDR3 length: 15
V gene: TRBV6-5
D gene: TRBD1
CDR3 protein: CASSIYPGQTYEQYF
CDR3 DNA: TGTGCCAGCAGCATCTATCCGGGACAGACATACGAGCAGTACTTC

J gene: TRBJ1-1
CDR3 length: 14
V gene: TRBV19
D gene: NA
CDR3 protein: CASSYREMNTEAFF
CDR3 DNA: TGTGCCAGTAGTTACCGAGAAATGAACACTGAAGCTTTCTTT

J gene: TRBJ2-7
CDR3 length: 15
V gene: TRBV7-2
D gene: TRBD1
CDR3 protein: CASSAVGTASYEQYF
CDR3 DNA: TGTGCCAGCAGCGCCGTTGGGACAGCATCCTACGAGCAGTACTTC

J gene: TRBJ1-1
CDR3 length: 17
V gene: TRBV7-8
D gene: TRBD1
CDR3 protein: CASSFYRGPTTNTEAFF
CDR3 DNA: TGTGCCAGCAGCTTTTACAGGGGGCCCACGACGAACACTGAAGCTTTCTTT

J gene: TRBJ2-7
CDR3 length: 13
V gene: TRBV10-3
D gene: NA
CDR3 protein: CAISAQGPHEQYF
CDR3 DNA: TGTGCCATCAGTGCACAGGGCCCCCACGAGCAGTACTTC

J gene: TRBJ1-1
CDR3 length: 14
V gene: TRBV5-1
D gene: NA
CDR3 protein: CASSLEGVGTEAFF
CDR3 DNA: TGCGCCAGCAGCTTGGAAGGGGTTGGCACTGAAGCTTTCTTT

J gene: TRBJ2-5
CDR3 length: 19
V gene: TRBV9
D gene: TRBD1
CDR3 protein: CASSARGDRAPSVQETQYF
CDR3 DNA: TGTGCCAGCAGCGCCCGAGGGGACAGGGCGCCATCGGTGCAAGAGACCCAGTACTTC

J gene: TRBJ1-1
CDR3 length: 13
V gene: TRBV18
D gene: NA
CDR3 protein: CASSPPGEVEAFF
CDR3 DNA: TGTGCCAGCTCACCACCGGGAGAGGTCGAAGCTTTCTTT

J gene: TRBJ2-7
CDR3 length: 15
V gene: TRBV7-9
D gene: TRBD1
CDR3 protein: CASSPLSGGPYEQYF
CDR3 DNA: TGTGCCAGCAGCCCCCTTTCAGGGGGTCCCTACGAGCAGTACTTC

J gene: TRBJ2-7
CDR3 length: 16
V gene: TRBV4-2
D gene: TRBD2
CDR3 protein: CASSQDRWGGDYEQYF
CDR3 DNA: TGTGCCAGCAGCCAGGATCGATGGGGGGGGGACTACGAGCAGTACTTC

J gene: TRBJ2-5
CDR3 length: 18
V gene: TRBV5-1
D gene: TRBD2
CDR3 protein: CASSPGASGSPRKETQYF
CDR3 DNA: TGCGCCAGCAGCCCCGGTGCTAGCGGGAGCCCAAGGAAAGAGACCCAGTACTTC

J gene: TRBJ2-2
CDR3 length: 16
V gene: TRBV2
D gene: TRBD1
CDR3 protein: CASSGTGTGGTGELFF
CDR3 DNA: TGTGCCAGCAGTGGAACCGGGACAGGGGGTACCGGGGAGCTGTTTTTT

J gene: TRBJ1-2
CDR3 length: 13
V gene: TRBV19
D gene: TRBD1
CDR3 protein: CASSPLRGLGYTF
CDR3 DNA: TGTGCCAGTAGTCCCCTAAGGGGGCTTGGCTACACCTTC

J gene: TRBJ1-1
CDR3 length: 12
V gene: TRBV11-1
D gene: NA
CDR3 protein: CASSPDTGKAFF
CDR3 DNA: TGTGCCAGCAGCCCCGACACAGGGAAAGCTTTCTTT